Listed here are 22 T cell receptor beta chains from one sample, sequenced in a study of shared clonotypes between healthy human individuals. Libraries were prepared by immunoSEQ multiplex PCR; TCRdb keeps only in-frame clonotypes and omits some of them. The sample contains over 750,000 clones, approximately 96% of which appear only once. CD8 cells regarded as naive lacked CD45RO, were positively chosen for CCR7, and omitted terminally differentiated effector memory CD45RA+ cells. Sequencing used naive CD8+ T cells sorted from blood. These receptors were collected from a man aged 30-40 years in good health.

This chain uses TRBV18 with TRBJ2-2, with D possibly being TRBD1 or TRBD2 (5 bases each). Trimming shortened V by 3 bases and J by 5 bases, and 19 bases separated the two germline ends. The CDR3 sequence is 17 residues long. CDR1 and CDR2 (germline): KGHSH, LQKENI. CDR3 sequence reads: CASSPNAGTGNTGELFF. In DNA, the CDR3 is TGTGCCAGCTCACCGAACGCCGGGACCGGAAATACCGGGGAGCTGTTTTTT.

The chain is built from TRBV4-1 and TRBJ2-7; 9 nucleotides align to TRBD2. This CDR3 spans 16 amino acids. The junction had 8 bases not matched to a gene; V was cut back by 1 base and J by 4 bases. CDR1 is MGHRA, CDR2 YSYEKL, per germline. As DNA, the CDR3 is TGCGCCAGCAGCCAAGTAAGTTCAGCGGGAGGTTACGAGCAGTACTTC. It codes for CASSQVSSAGGYEQYF.

The chain is built from TRBV10-2 and TRBJ2-7; D is perhaps TRBD2 (6 bases). Germline CDR1 is WSHSY and CDR2 is SAAADI. The length of the CDR3 is 13 residues. V gave up 4 bases and J gave up 3 bases, with 10 bases separating them. CDR3 residues: CASSGAGIYEQYF. CDR3 nucleotides: TGCGCCAGCAGTGGGGCGGGGATCTACGAGCAGTACTTC.

This clone was counted between two and nine times. The chain uses TRBV14 and TRBJ2-3; D gene unclear. V was pared by 4 bases and J by 0 bases, with 5 bases between. Germline-derived CDR1 and CDR2 are SGHDN and FVKESK. The CDR3 runs 13 residues. This CDR3 reads CASSPESTDTQYF. CDR3 DNA: TGTGCCAGCAGCCCCGAGAGCACAGATACGCAGTATTTT.

This clone appeared a single time. V usage is TRBV30 and J usage is TRBJ2-7; 7 positions agree with TRBD2. Germline values: CDR1 GTSNPN, CDR2 SVGIG (reference sequence). The CDR3 has 11 amino acids. V was clipped by 4 bases and J by 3 bases; unmatched bases: 0. CDR3 sequence (DNA): TGTGCCTGGACTAGCGGCTACGAGCAGTACTTC. As protein: CAWTSGYEQYF.

V usage is TRBV4-1 and J usage is TRBJ2-2; the D gene is possibly TRBD1 (5 bases). The germline V gene encodes CDR1 MGHRA and CDR2 YSYEKL. The ends were cut back, 6 bases at V and 6 bases at J, with 14 bases in the middle. There are 14 residues in the CDR3. The CDR3 region is CASSLQENPGELFF. The CDR3 coding sequence is TGCGCCAGCAGTCTACAGGAAAACCCCGGGGAGCTGTTTTTT.

This clone was picked up one time. The rearrangement joins TRBV27 to TRBJ1-6; D unclear. The CDR3 totals 13 residues. With 0 bases removed from V and 10 bases from J, the gap between germline ends came to 7 bases. Germline assignment: CDR1 MNHEY and CDR2 SMNVEV (reference sequence). CDR3 in DNA: TGTGCCAGCAGTTTATCGATTAGCTCACCCCTCCACTTT. Translated, it gives CASSLSISSPLHF.

Only a few counts were recorded for this clone. The J gene is TRBJ2-1, the V gene TRBV19; 10 bases align to TRBD2. Germline CDR1 is LNHDA and CDR2 is SQIVND (reference sequence). This CDR3 comprises 17 residues. The trim removed 1 base at V and 1 base at J, leaving 4 bases unmatched. CDR3 sequence reads: CASSIGTSGTSYNEQFF. CDR3 nucleotides: TGTGCCAGTAGTATAGGAACTAGCGGGACGTCCTACAATGAGCAGTTCTTC. The full variable domain, rest sourced from reference TRBV19 and TRBJ2-1, is DGGITQSPKYLFRKEGQNVTLSCEQNLNHDAMYWYRQDPGQGLRLIYYSQIVNDFQKGDIAEGYSVSREKKESFPLTVTSAQKNPTAFYLCASSIGTSGTSYNEQFFGPGTRLTVL.

The chain employs TRBV4-2 and TRBJ2-3, with D unresolved. The V and J ends lost 3 bases and 2 bases respectively, with 15 bases between them. CDR1 LGHNA and CDR2 YNFKEQ come from the germline V gene. The CDR3 spans 16 residues. CDR3 bases: TGTGCCAGCAGCCAGTGGTCCCCCGAACCCACAGATACGCAGTATTTT. Encoded protein: CASSQWSPEPTDTQYF.

V gene TRBV9 combines with J gene TRBJ2-1, with D tentatively TRBD2 (6 bases). V was clipped by 4 bases and J by 7 bases, with 24 bases between them. The germline V gene has CDR1 SGDLS and CDR2 YYNGEE. The CDR3 is 17 residues long. The CDR3 protein is CASSPWGGLPFRNEQFF. CDR3 DNA sequence: TGTGCCAGCAGCCCCTGGGGTGGACTACCCTTTAGAAATGAGCAGTTCTTC.

The rearrangement links TRBV29-1 to TRBJ2-5; TRBD1 matches at 11 bases. V shed 6 bases and J 5 bases; nucleotides not matched to a gene: 5. The CDR3 covers 13 residues. The germline V gene has CDR1 SQVTM and CDR2 ANQGSEA. The CDR3 loop is CSVVDRGQETQYF. The CDR3 coding sequence is TGCAGCGTCGTGGACAGGGGGCAGGAGACCCAGTACTTC.

The CDR3 sequence is CASSIYAGADYGYTF. The CDR3 DNA reads TGTGCCAGTAGTATATACGCAGGAGCGGACTATGGCTACACCTTC. The V and J genes are TRBV19 and TRBJ1-2; D is undetermined. Per the germline V gene, CDR1 is LNHDA and CDR2 is SQIVND (reference sequence). Trimming stripped 2 bases from V and 3 bases from J, with 13 bases between. The CDR3 loop spans 15 amino acids. Full variable domain (remainder filled in from reference TRBV19 and TRBJ1-2): DGGITQSPKYLFRKEGQNVTLSCEQNLNHDAMYWYRQDPGQGLRLIYYSQIVNDFQKGDIAEGYSVSREKKESFPLTVTSAQKNPTAFYLCASSIYAGADYGYTFGSGTRLTVV.

Points on this clone: Distinct nucleotide sequences in the sample also encode this CDR3. The chain links TRBV7-8 to TRBJ2-7; 8 positions agree with TRBD2. CDR3 length equals 14 residues. Germline V gene lookup returns CDR1 SGHVS and CDR2 FQNEAQ. V shed 1 base and J 7 bases; nucleotides not matched to a gene: 6. Here the CDR3 reads CASSLGGRSYEQYF. The DNA for the CDR3 is TGTGCCAGCAGCTTAGGCGGGAGGTCGTATGAGCAGTACTTC.

The chain has TRBV11-2 and TRBJ2-2, with TRBD1 identical over 8 bases. The CDR3 length is 15 residues. V lost 5 bases to trimming and J lost 6 bases; unmatched junction nucleotides: 8. CDR1 is SGHAT, CDR2 FQNNGV, per germline. The CDR3 region is CASSPGGAGPGELFF. As DNA, the CDR3 is TGTGCCAGCAGCCCAGGGGGCGCCGGGCCCGGGGAGCTGTTTTTT.

The count of this clone is one. The chain joins TRBV5-4 to TRBJ2-1; unclear D gene. CDR1 and CDR2 from the germline V gene are SGHNT and YYREEE (reference sequence). The V end was cut by 0 bases, the J end by 0 bases, with 4 bases between. CDR3 length: 14 residues. Written as DNA, the CDR3 is TGTGCCAGCAGCTTGGATTCCTCCTACAATGAGCAGTTCTTC. Its translation is CASSLDSSYNEQFF.

In its sample, this clone was seen once. The genes are TRBV9 and TRBJ2-2; D remains ambiguous. Germline V gene sequence: CDR1 SGDLS, CDR2 YYNGEE. The CDR3 length is 14 residues. V shed 0 bases and J shed 6 bases, with 9 bases lying between them. The CDR3 sequence is CASSVVGDAGELFF. For the CDR3, the DNA is TGTGCCAGCAGCGTAGTAGGAGACGCCGGGGAGCTGTTTTTT. The variable domain in full, with the rest retrieved from reference TRBV9 and TRBJ2-2, is DSGVTQTPKHLITATGQRVTLRCSPRSGDLSVYWYQQSLDQGLQFLIQYYNGEERAKGNILERFSAQQFPDLHSELNLSSLELGDSALYFCASSVVGDAGELFFGEGSRLTVL.

This sequence joins TRBV9 and TRBJ2-2; tentatively, D is TRBD1 (5 bases). The CDR3 has 17 residues. The V and J ends lost 0 bases and 2 bases respectively, with 14 bases between them. The germline CDR1 and CDR2 sequences are SGDLS and YYNGEE. The CDR3 loop reads CASSVVTGQSNTGELFF. CDR3 DNA: TGTGCCAGCAGCGTAGTTACAGGCCAATCTAACACCGGGGAGCTGTTTTTT.

V gene TRBV28 combines with J gene TRBJ2-7; 7 bases fit TRBD1. V dropped 11 bases and J dropped 2; count of bases not matched to a gene: 9. There are 13 residues in the CDR3. Looked up from germline, CDR1 is MDHEN and CDR2 is SYDVKM. Written as DNA, the CDR3 is TGTGCCGGGTGTAACAGGGGCACCTACGAGCAGTACTTC. Translating it yields CAGCNRGTYEQYF.

This clone has only one observation. V is TRBV9 and J is TRBJ2-7, with TRBD2 matching over 7 bases. V dropped 3 bases and J dropped 0; count of bases not matched to a gene: 0. The CDR3 totals 13 residues. The V gene's germline CDR1 is SGDLS and CDR2 YYNGEE. The CDR3 DNA follows: TGTGCCAGCAGCGCGGGAGGCTCCTACGAGCAGTACTTC. It translates to CASSAGGSYEQYF.

A single count supports this clone. The chain joins TRBV7-9 to TRBJ2-7, with 10 bases matching TRBD1. There are 18 residues in the CDR3. Trimming removed 3 bases from V and 2 bases from J; junction bases left unmatched: 13. Germline V gene sequence: CDR1 SEHNR, CDR2 FQNEAQ (reference sequence). The CDR3 DNA is TGTGCCAGCAGCTTTAGGACAGGGGGGCCCGGGAGGCCCTACGAGCAGTACTTC. This encodes CASSFRTGGPGRPYEQYF.

The J gene is TRBJ2-6, the V gene TRBV7-2, with a weak D call TRBD2 (5 bases). The V end was cut by 2 bases, the J end by 0 bases, with 17 bases between. The length of the CDR3 is 19 residues. Per germline, CDR1 SGHTA and CDR2 FQGNSA. The CDR3 nucleotides read TGTGCCAGCAGCTTACGGTCACATAGCGACCCCTCTGGGGCCAACGTCCTGACTTTC. Translated: CASSLRSHSDPSGANVLTF.

The CDR3 spells CASSLSPGNREQYF. CDR3 DNA sequence: TGTGCCAGCAGCTTGTCCCCCGGGAACAGGGAGCAGTACTTC. This rearrangement joins TRBV11-2 to TRBJ2-7; D possibly matches TRBD1 or TRBD2 (5 bases each). V was shortened by 3 bases and J by 7 bases, with 16 bases between the two germline ends. This CDR3 has 14 residues. Germline V lookup: CDR1 SGHAT, CDR2 FQNNGV. Combining the CDR3 with reference TRBV11-2 and TRBJ2-7 gives the whole variable domain EAGVAQSPRYKIIEKRQSVAFWCNPISGHATLYWYQQILGQGPKLLIQFQNNGVVDDSQLPKDRFSAERLKGVDSTLKIQPAKLEDSAVYLCASSLSPGNREQYFGPGTRLTVT.